This T cell receptor beta chain was recovered during a study of beta chain features in type 1 diabetes. Study-level findings and limits: These data did not resolve whether HLA type affects TCRB rearrangement. Type 1 diabetes patients showed fewer insertions and more deletions at VDJ junctions.

Turning to this clone: Its matching antigen is unknown.

Sequencing targeted expressed TCRB transcripts, as all isolated RNA had been reverse transcribed. Profiled with immunoSEQ multiplex PCR; TCRdb holds only in-frame clones, not every one. The table has fewer than 400,000 clones, around 7.6% seen once. The specimen sequenced was central memory CD4+ T cells from blood. The source of this sequence is a woman younger than 30 in good health.

CDR3 region: CASSFETGGLAQYF. Written as DNA, the CDR3 is TGTGCCAGCAGCTTCGAGACAGGAGGACTTGCGCAGTATTTT. The V and J genes are TRBV7-6 and TRBJ2-3; TRBD1 is a possible D gene (6 bases). The CDR3 is 14 amino acids. V dropped 3 bases and J dropped 10 bases, with 17 bases sitting between them. Germline CDR1 is SGHVS and CDR2 is FNYEAQ. Supplemented by reference TRBV7-6 and TRBJ2-3, the full variable domain reads GAGVSQSPRYKVTKRGQDVALRCDPISGHVSLYWYRQALGQGPEFLTYFNYEAQQDKSGLPNDRFSAERPEGSISTLTIQRTEQRDSAMYRCASSFETGGLAQYFGPGTRLTVL.